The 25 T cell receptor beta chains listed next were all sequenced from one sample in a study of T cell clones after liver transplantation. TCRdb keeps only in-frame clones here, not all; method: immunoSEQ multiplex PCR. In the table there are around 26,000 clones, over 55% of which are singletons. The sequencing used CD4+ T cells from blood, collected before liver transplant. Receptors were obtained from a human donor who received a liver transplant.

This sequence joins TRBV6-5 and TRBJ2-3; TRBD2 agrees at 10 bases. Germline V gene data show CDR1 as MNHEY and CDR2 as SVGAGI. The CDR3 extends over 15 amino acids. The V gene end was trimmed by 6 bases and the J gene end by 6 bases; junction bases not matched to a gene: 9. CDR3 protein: CASRESGRAGDTQYF. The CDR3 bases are TGTGCCAGCAGAGAGAGCGGGAGGGCCGGGGATACGCAGTATTTT.

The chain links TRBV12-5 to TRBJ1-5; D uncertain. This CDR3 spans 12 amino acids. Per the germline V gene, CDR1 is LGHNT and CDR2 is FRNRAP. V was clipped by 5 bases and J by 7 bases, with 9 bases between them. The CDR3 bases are TGTGCTAGTGGTAATGGTCCGCAGCCCCAGCATTTT. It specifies CASGNGPQPQHF.

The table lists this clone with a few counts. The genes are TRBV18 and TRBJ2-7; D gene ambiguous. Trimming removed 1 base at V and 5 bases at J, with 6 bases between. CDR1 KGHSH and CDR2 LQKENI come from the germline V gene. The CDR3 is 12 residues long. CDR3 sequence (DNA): TGTGCCAGCTCACCACGAGGAGACGAGCAGTACGTC. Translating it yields CASSPRGDEQYV.

The CDR3: CASSVTGQGGEKLFF. As DNA, the CDR3 is TGTGCCAGCAGCGTAACGGGACAGGGTGGGGAAAAACTGTTTTTT. The chain recombines TRBV7-8 with TRBJ1-4; 9 bases match TRBD1. V was pared by 5 bases and J by 8 bases, with 9 bases of the junction left unmatched. The CDR3 runs to 15 residues. Germline CDR1 SGHVS, CDR2 FQNEAQ.

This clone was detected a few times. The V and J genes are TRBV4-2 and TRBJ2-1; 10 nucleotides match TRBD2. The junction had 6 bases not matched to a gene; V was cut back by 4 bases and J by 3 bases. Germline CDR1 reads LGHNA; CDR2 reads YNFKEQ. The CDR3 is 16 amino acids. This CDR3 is CASSPSGGGNYNEQFF. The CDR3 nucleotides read TGTGCCAGCAGCCCCAGCGGGGGGGGGAACTACAATGAGCAGTTCTTC.

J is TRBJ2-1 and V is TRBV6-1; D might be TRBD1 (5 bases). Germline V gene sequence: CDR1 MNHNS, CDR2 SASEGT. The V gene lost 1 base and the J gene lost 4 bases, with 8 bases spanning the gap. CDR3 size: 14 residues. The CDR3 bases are TGTGCCAGCAGTGAAGTCGCAGGGTACAATGAGCAGTTCTTC. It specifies CASSEVAGYNEQFF.

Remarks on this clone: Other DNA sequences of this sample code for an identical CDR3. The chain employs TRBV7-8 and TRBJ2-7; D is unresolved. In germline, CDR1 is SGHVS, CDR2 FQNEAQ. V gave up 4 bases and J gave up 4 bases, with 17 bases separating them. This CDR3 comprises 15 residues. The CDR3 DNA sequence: TGTGCCAGCAGCTCACCTGACACGTCCTTTTACGAGCAGTACGTC. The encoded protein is CASSSPDTSFYEQYV.

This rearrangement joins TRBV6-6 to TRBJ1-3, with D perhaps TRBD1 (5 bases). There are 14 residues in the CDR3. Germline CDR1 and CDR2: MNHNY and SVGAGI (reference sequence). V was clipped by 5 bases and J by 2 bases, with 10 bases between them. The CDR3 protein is CASSPGQAGNTIYF. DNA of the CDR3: TGTGCCAGCAGTCCGGGGCAGGCTGGAAACACCATATATTTT.

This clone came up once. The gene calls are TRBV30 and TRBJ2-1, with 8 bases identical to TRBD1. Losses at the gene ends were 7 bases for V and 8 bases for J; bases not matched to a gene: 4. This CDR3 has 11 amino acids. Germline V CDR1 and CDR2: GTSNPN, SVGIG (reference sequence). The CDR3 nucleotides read TGTGCCTCCCAGGGGGCGGATGAGCAGTTCTTC. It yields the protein CASQGADEQFF.

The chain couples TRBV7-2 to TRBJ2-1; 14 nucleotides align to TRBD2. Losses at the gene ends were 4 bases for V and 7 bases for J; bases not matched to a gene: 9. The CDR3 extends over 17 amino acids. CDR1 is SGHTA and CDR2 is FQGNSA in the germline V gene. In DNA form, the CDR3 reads TGTGCCAGCAGCTCTCCGGGACTAGCGGGAGAAAAGAATGAGCAGTTCTTC. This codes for CASSSPGLAGEKNEQFF. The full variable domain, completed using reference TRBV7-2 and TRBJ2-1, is GAGVSQSPSNKVTEKGKDVELRCDPISGHTALYWYRQSLGQGLEFLIYFQGNSAPDKSGLPSDRFSAERTGGSVSTLTIQRTQQEDSAVYLCASSSPGLAGEKNEQFFGPGTRLTVL.

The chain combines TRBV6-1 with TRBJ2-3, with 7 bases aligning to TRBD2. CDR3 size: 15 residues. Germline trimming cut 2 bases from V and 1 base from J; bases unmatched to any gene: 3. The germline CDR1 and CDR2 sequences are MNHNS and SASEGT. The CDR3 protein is CASSEMGGGTDTQYF. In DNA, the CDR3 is TGTGCCAGCAGTGAAATGGGGGGGGGCACAGATACGCAGTATTTT.

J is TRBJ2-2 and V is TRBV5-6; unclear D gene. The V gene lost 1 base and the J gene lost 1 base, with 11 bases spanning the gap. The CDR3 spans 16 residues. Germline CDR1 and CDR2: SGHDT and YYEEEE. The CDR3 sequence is CASSLWIGMNTGELFF. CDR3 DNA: TGTGCCAGCAGCTTGTGGATAGGGATGAACACCGGGGAGCTGTTTTTT. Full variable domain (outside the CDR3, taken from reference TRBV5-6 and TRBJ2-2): DAGVTQSPTHLIKTRGQQVTLRCSPKSGHDTVSWYQQALGQGPQFIFQYYEEEERQRGNFPDRFSGHQFPNYSSELNVNALLLGDSALYLCASSLWIGMNTGELFFGEGSRLTVL.

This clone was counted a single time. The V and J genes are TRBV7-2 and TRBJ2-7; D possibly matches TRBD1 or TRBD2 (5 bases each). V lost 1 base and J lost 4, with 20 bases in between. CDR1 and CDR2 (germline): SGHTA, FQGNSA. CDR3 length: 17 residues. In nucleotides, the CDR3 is TGTGCCAGCAGCTTAGTGGTTGGGACGGCTGAGCTATACGAGCAGTACTTC. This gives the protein CASSLVVGTAELYEQYF.

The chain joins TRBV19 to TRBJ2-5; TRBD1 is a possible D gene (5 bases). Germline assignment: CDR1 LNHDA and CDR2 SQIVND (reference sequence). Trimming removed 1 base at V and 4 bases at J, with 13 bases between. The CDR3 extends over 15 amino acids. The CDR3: CASSIAGFFSETQYF. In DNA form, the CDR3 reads TGTGCCAGTAGTATAGCAGGGTTTTTCTCAGAGACCCAGTACTTC.

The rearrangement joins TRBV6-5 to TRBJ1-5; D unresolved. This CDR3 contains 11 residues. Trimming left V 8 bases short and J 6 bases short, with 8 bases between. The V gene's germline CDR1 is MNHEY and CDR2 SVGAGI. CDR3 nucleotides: TGTGCCAGCGGTACTGGTCAGCCCCAGCATTTT. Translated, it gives CASGTGQPQHF.

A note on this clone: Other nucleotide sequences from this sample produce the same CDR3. As DNA, the CDR3 is TGTGCCAGCAGCGTAGCTACAGGGGGAGGGGAGACCCAGTACTTC. Its protein product is CASSVATGGGETQYF. The chain uses TRBV9 and TRBJ2-5; a weak D match, TRBD1 (8 bases). With 0 bases removed from V and 5 bases from J, the gap between germline ends came to 14 bases. The CDR3 consists of 15 residues. Per the germline V gene, CDR1 is SGDLS and CDR2 is YYNGEE.

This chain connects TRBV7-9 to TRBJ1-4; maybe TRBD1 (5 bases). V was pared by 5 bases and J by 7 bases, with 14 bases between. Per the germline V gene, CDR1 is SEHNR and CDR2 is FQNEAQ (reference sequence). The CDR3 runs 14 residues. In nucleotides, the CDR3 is TGTGCCAGCAGCCAGGGCGGGGGAATTGAAAAACTGTTTTTT. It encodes CASSQGGGIEKLFF.

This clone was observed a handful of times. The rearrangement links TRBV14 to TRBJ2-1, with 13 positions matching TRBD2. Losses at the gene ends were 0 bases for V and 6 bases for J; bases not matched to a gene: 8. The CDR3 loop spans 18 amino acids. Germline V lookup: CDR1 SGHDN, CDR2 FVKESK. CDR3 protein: CASSQEWIRLAGGNEQFF. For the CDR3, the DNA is TGTGCCAGCAGCCAAGAATGGATTAGACTAGCGGGAGGCAATGAGCAGTTCTTC.

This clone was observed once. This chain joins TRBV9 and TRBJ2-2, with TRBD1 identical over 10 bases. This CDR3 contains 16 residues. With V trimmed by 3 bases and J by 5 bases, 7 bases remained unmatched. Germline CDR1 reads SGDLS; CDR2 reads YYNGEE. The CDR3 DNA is TGTGCCAGCAGCGCCGGACAGGGGGGTTGGACCGGGGAGCTGTTTTTT. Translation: CASSAGQGGWTGELFF.

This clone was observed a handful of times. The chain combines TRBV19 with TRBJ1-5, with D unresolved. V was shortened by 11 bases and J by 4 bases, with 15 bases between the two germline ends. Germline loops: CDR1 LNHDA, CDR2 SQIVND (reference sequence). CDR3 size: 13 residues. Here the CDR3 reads CASRKEGNQPQHF. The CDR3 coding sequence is TGTGCCTCAAGGAAGGAGGGAAATCAGCCCCAGCATTTT.

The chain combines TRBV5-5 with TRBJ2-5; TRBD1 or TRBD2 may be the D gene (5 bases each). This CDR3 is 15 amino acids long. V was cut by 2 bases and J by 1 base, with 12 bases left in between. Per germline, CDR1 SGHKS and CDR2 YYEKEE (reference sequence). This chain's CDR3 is CASSFSGSPQETQYF. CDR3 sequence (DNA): TGTGCCAGCAGCTTCTCAGGGAGTCCCCAAGAGACCCAGTACTTC.

CDR3 in amino acids: CASSPGGVSYNEQFF. The CDR3 DNA follows: TGCGCCAGCAGTCCCGGGGGGGTCTCCTACAATGAGCAGTTCTTC. This rearrangement joins TRBV5-1 to TRBJ2-1, with TRBD2 identical over 8 bases. Looked up from germline, CDR1 is SGHRS and CDR2 is YFSETQ. CDR3 length equals 15 residues. Trimming took 5 bases from V and 0 from J; bases not matched to a gene: 4.

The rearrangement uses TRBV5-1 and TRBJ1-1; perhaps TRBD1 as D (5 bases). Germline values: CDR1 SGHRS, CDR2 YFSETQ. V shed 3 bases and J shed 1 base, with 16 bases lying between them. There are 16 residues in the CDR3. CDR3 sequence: CASSSQGLGGNTEAFF. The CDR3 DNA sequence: TGCGCCAGCAGCTCGCAGGGTTTGGGTGGGAACACTGAAGCTTTCTTT.

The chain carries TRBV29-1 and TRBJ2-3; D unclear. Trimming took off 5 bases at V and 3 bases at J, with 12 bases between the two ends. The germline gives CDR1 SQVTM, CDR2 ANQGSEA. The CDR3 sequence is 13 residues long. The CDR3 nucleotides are TGCAGCGTTCAAAGCGACGGGACAGATACGCAGTATTTT. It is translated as CSVQSDGTDTQYF.

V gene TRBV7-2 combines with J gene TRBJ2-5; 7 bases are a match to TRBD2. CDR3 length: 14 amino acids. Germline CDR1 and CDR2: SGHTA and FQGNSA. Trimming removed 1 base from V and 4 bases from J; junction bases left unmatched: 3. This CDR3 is CASSLGGSGETQYF. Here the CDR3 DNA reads TGTGCCAGCAGCTTAGGCGGGAGTGGAGAGACCCAGTACTTC.